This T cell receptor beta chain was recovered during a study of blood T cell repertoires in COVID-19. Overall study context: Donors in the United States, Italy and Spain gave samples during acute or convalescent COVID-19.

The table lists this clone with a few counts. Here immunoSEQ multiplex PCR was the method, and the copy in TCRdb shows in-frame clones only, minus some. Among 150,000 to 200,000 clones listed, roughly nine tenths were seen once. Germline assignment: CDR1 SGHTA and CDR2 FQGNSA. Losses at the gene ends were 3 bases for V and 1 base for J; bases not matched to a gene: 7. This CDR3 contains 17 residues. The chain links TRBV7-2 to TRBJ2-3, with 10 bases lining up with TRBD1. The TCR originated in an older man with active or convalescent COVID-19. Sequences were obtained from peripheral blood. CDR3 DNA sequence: TGTGCCAGCAGCTTGCACCGGGACAGGGGACGCACAGATACGCAGTATTTT. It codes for CASSLHRDRGRTDTQYF.